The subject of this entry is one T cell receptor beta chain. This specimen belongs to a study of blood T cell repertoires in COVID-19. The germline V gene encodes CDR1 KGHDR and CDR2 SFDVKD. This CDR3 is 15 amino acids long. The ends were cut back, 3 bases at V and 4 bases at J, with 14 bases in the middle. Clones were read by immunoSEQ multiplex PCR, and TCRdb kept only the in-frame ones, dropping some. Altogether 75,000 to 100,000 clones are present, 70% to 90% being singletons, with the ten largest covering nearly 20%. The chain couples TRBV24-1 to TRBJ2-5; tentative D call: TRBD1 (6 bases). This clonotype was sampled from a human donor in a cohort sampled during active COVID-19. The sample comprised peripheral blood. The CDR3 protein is CATSDRQVGAETQYF. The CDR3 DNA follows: TGTGCCACCAGTGATCGACAGGTTGGGGCAGAGACCCAGTACTTC.